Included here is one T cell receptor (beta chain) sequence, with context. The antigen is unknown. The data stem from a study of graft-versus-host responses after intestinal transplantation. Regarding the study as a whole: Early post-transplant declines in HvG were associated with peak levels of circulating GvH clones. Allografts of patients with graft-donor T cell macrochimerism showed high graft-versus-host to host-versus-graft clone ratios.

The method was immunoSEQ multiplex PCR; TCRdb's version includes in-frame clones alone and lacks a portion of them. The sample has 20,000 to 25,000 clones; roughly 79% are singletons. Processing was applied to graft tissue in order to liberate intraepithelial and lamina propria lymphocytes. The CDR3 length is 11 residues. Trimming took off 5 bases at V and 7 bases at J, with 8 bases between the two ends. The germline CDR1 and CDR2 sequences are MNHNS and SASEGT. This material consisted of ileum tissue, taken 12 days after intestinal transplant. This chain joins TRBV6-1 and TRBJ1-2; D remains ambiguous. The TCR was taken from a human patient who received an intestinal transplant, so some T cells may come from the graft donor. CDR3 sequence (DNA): TGTGCCAGCAGTAGCGTTGGTGGCTACACCTTC. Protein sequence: CASSSVGGYTF.